The 16 T cell receptor beta chains below were found in one sample sequenced in a study of CD8+CD57+ T cells in acquired aplastic anemia. Patients included in sequencing had previously demonstrated CD8+CD57+ cell expansion by flow cytometry. According to the study, genomic DNA was the template for TCR beta VDJ and CDR3 profiling. TCRdb re-analysed the reads in MiXCR, keeping a single row per CDR3 protein. The data hold roughly 200,000 distinct CDR3 sequences, with about 62% observed a single time. Sequencing was performed on sorted CD4+, CD8+, or CD8+CD57+ T cells (not recorded which) from PBMCs. These receptors all come from a human donor with aplastic anemia.

This clonotype came up many times. The chain employs TRBV7-9 and TRBJ1-2; the match to TRBD1 covers 10 bases. The V segment lost 10 bases and the J segment 2 bases; nucleotides outside the gene matches: 7. Germline V gene sequence: CDR1 SEHNR, CDR2 FQNEAQ (reference sequence). The CDR3 is 14 residues long. Here the CDR3 reads CATATGGANYGYTF. The CDR3 DNA is TGTGCCACAGCGACAGGGGGCGCAAACTATGGCTACACCTTC.

The chain couples TRBV6-5 to TRBJ1-1, with a weak D call TRBD1 (5 bases). The germline V gene encodes CDR1 MNHEY and CDR2 SVGAGI. The CDR3 is made up of 14 amino acids. Trimming took off 2 bases at V and 1 base at J, with 8 bases between the two ends. The CDR3 DNA follows: TGTGCCAGCAGTTACGCTGGGGGGAACACTGAAGCTTTCTTT. Its translation: CASSYAGGNTEAFF.

The V gene is TRBV20-1, the J gene TRBJ1-5, with D unresolved. Deletions cut 1 base from V and 6 bases from J, with 1 base between. Germline CDR1 DFQATT, CDR2 SNEGSKA (reference sequence). The CDR3 extends over 10 amino acids. The CDR3 nucleotides read TGCAGTGCTAGAGTTCAGCCCCAGCATTTT. It codes for CSARVQPQHF.

V is TRBV7-9 and J is TRBJ2-2; D is undetermined. Germline V gene lookup returns CDR1 SEHNR and CDR2 FQNEAQ (reference sequence). V lost 5 bases, J lost 4 bases, and 5 bases lay in between. CDR3 size: 12 residues. CDR3 residues: CASSLLTGELFF. CDR3 sequence (DNA): TGTGCCAGCAGCCTCCTCACCGGGGAGCTGTTTTTT. Drawing the rest from reference TRBV7-9 and TRBJ2-2, the complete variable domain is DTGVSQNPRHKITKRGQNVTFRCDPISEHNRLYWYRQTLGQGPEFLTYFQNEAQLEKSRLLSDRFSAERPKGSFSTLEIQRTEQGDSAMYLCASSLLTGELFFGEGSRLTVL.

V usage is TRBV19 and J usage is TRBJ1-5, with D uncertain. The ends were cut back, 5 bases at V and 2 bases at J, with 4 bases in the middle. CDR3 length: 12 residues. Germline values: CDR1 LNHDA, CDR2 SQIVND (reference sequence). Here the CDR3 DNA reads TGTGCCAGTAGTCCACGCAATCAGCCCCAGCATTTT. Residues: CASSPRNQPQHF.

The rearrangement links TRBV2 to TRBJ2-7; 12 bases agree with TRBD1. Per the germline V gene, CDR1 is SNHLY and CDR2 is FYNNEI. The CDR3 is 15 residues long. Unmatched junction bases numbered 11, after V lost 5 bases and J lost 9 bases. In DNA form, the CDR3 reads TGTGCCAGCAGTTTTACCGGGACAGGGGGCGCCGGGCAGTACTTC. This sequence encodes CASSFTGTGGAGQYF. Full variable domain (missing parts from reference TRBV2 and TRBJ2-7): EPEVTQTPSHQVTQMGQEVILRCVPISNHLYFYWYRQILGQKVEFLVSFYNNEISEKSEIFDDQFSVERPDGSNFTLKIRSTKLEDSAMYFCASSFTGTGGAGQYFGPGTRLTVT.

The rearrangement uses TRBV2 and TRBJ1-1; D call uncertain. Germline V gene sequence: CDR1 SNHLY, CDR2 FYNNEI. This CDR3 is 13 amino acids long. V was trimmed by 6 bases and J by 5 bases, leaving 13 bases between them. In DNA form, the CDR3 reads TGTGCCAGCAGCGTAGCGGGTGCGACTGAAGCTTTCTTT. Its translation: CASSVAGATEAFF.

The chain has TRBV7-2 and TRBJ2-3, with TRBD2 matching over 8 bases. This CDR3 is 15 amino acids long. CDR1 is SGHTA, CDR2 FQGNSA, per germline. Trimming at V came to 8 bases and at J to 6 bases, leaving 13 bases not matched to a gene. CDR3 sequence: CASARGAGGSDTQYF. The CDR3 DNA is TGTGCCAGCGCCCGAGGGGCGGGAGGATCGGATACGCAGTATTTT.

The chain links TRBV5-5 to TRBJ1-2; D may be TRBD1 (5 bases). This CDR3 region has 15 residues. Per the germline V gene, CDR1 is SGHKS and CDR2 is YYEKEE (reference sequence). Between the trimmed V and J ends, which lost 3 bases and 1 base, there was a span of 13 bases. CDR3: CASSSPGQSNYGYTF. In nucleotides, the CDR3 is TGTGCCAGCAGCTCTCCGGGGCAGAGTAACTATGGCTACACCTTC.

DNA for the CDR3: TGTGCCAGCAGCAAACCGGGACGACCCCTCCACTTT. Its protein product is CASSKPGRPLHF. The chain is built from TRBV7-2 and TRBJ1-6, with D possibly TRBD1 on 5 matching bases. Germline CDR1 reads SGHTA; CDR2 reads FQGNSA. V was pared by 5 bases and J by 12 bases, with 11 bases between. This CDR3 has 12 residues. The whole variable domain, remainder taken from reference TRBV7-2 and TRBJ1-6, is GAGVSQSPSNKVTEKGKDVELRCDPISGHTALYWYRQSLGQGLEFLIYFQGNSAPDKSGLPSDRFSAERTGGSVSTLTIQRTQQEDSAVYLCASSKPGRPLHFGNGTRLTVT.

The chain joins TRBV7-9 to TRBJ2-1; a possible D gene is TRBD2 (6 bases). CDR3 size: 17 residues. The V end lost 0 bases, the J end lost 2 bases, and 14 bases lay between the germline ends. Germline values: CDR1 SEHNR, CDR2 FQNEAQ (reference sequence). CDR3 in amino acids: CASSLARRRGAYNEQFF. CDR3 DNA: TGTGCCAGCAGCTTAGCGAGGCGGCGGGGAGCCTACAATGAGCAGTTCTTC.

This chain joins TRBV11-3 and TRBJ2-5, with 14 bases identical to TRBD2. Germline V gene data show CDR1 as SGHNT and CDR2 as YENEEA. The CDR3 has 17 residues. The junction had 7 bases not matched to a gene; V was cut back by 3 bases and J by 4 bases. The CDR3 spells CASSFGTSGRVGETQYF. The CDR3, as DNA: TGTGCCAGCAGCTTTGGGACTAGCGGGAGAGTGGGAGAGACCCAGTACTTC.

The V call is TRBV7-2, the J call TRBJ1-1; tentative D call: TRBD1 (6 bases). V was cut by 4 bases and J by 1 base, with 10 bases left in between. The CDR3 has 14 residues. CDR1 is SGHTA, CDR2 FQGNSA, per germline. CDR3 sequence: CASSSGVSNTEAFF. The CDR3, as DNA: TGTGCCAGCAGCTCAGGGGTTTCGAACACTGAAGCTTTCTTT.

The chain joins TRBV29-1 to TRBJ2-1; TRBD1 aligns across 8 bases. The length of the CDR3 is 12 residues. The junction had 3 bases not matched to a gene; V was cut back by 5 bases and J by 6 bases. Germline V gene sequence: CDR1 SQVTM, CDR2 ANQGSEA. CDR3 residues: CSVTQGANEQFF. CDR3 bases: TGCAGCGTTACCCAGGGGGCCAATGAGCAGTTCTTC.

The chain links TRBV3-1 to TRBJ1-2; no clear D. CDR3 length: 12 residues. CDR1 is LGHDT and CDR2 is YNNKEL in the germline V gene (reference sequence). V was shortened by 0 bases and J by 8 bases, with 7 bases between the two germline ends. CDR3 sequence (DNA): TGTGCCAGCAGCCAAGAAAGAAACGGCTACACCTTC. Its protein product is CASSQERNGYTF. The full variable domain, its missing parts supplied by reference TRBV3-1 and TRBJ1-2, is DTAVSQTPKYLVTQMGNDKSIKCEQNLGHDTMYWYKQDSKKFLKIMFSYNNKELIINETVPNRFSPKSPDKAHLNLHINSLELGDSAVYFCASSQERNGYTFGSGTRLTVV.

This clonotype appeared once. The chain joins TRBV20-1 to TRBJ2-5; TRBD2 matches 10 bases. The CDR3 is made up of 16 amino acids. Germline V gene data show CDR1 as DFQATT and CDR2 as SNEGSKA (reference sequence). The junction had 11 bases not matched to a gene; V was cut back by 4 bases and J by 3 bases. Here the CDR3 DNA reads TGCAGTGCTATTCTAGCGGGGGAGGACCCAAAAGAGACCCAGTACTTC. This encodes CSAILAGEDPKETQYF.